The entry below describes one T cell receptor (beta chain). The clone's antigen remains unknown. No base quality values were provided; no much bigger clone lies one nucleotide off. This entry belongs to a study of cytomegalovirus exposure and HLA in healthy donors (TCRdb year 2017). A note on the overall study: In an earlier analysis of 587 of the donors, about 260 Gb of sequence data and 100 million or so unique TCR beta sequences from roughly 180 million T cells were reported. An earlier analysis of some 500 of the donors applied high-throughput TCR beta sequencing to assess whether each TCR beta V gene segment acted as functional or pseudogenic. To study patterns of TCR occurrence, a later analysis re-analyzed previously published TCR beta repertoires from several hundred donors and added high-resolution HLA genotyping. To predict cytomegalovirus infection status, the study brought together high-throughput TCR immunosequencing, statistical association of individual TCRs with disease status, and machine learning. A separate validation cohort of 100 to 150 different subjects was used in addition to the roughly 670-subject first cohort. The study aimed to test whether cataloging public T cell receptors could reveal signatures of past pathogen exposure. Using immunosequencing, the study profiled T cell repertoires from around 680 subjects and related those repertoires to cytomegalovirus serostatus. Among a few hundred genotyped donors of the cohort, an average of 235,054 unique TCR beta nucleotide sequences were sequenced per donor, approximately 20% of them non-productive. A handful of DR-DQ haplotypes were treated as single units for association and clustering because of strong linkage in the cohort. Class I and class II HLA loci were covered by the typing at four-digit resolution. Donor age, sex, ethnicity and CMV serostatus were collected together with the repertoire data. An early release that covered fewer than 750 HLA-typed donors contained approximately 300 gigabases of sequencing data and tens of millions of unique TCR sequences. In the later analysis, no new phenotypic data were used to find candidate immune exposures; instead, reliance was placed on TCR beta sequences and their occurrence across donors. All discovery cohort repertoires had been generated using a single sequencing platform. A later genetic analysis used genome-wide SNP genotypes for 398 of the 666 donors, treating that subset as a discovery cohort. Typing coverage differed by locus: A, B, C, DRB1 and DQB1 were typed in roughly 629-630 donors, DQA1 in approximately 520, DPA1 in some 600, and DPB1 in approximately 450. Among the approximately 400 genotyped donors, around 79% belonged to the genetic ancestry cluster associated with self-reported Caucasian donors.

From V the trimming removes 5 bases and from J it removes 5 bases, while the gene matches leave 7 bases of the junction unaccounted for. The germline V gene (reference sequence) specifies MNHEY as CDR1 and SMNVEV as CDR2. Reading from cysteine to phenylalanine, the CDR3 counts 16 amino acids. Only the CDR3 part of the read is kept: 48 bases, read in frame from the first base. Receptor libraries were prepared by the immunoSEQ multiplex PCR assay. For the multiplex PCR, a mixture combining 60 forward primers for TCR Vbeta segments and 13 reverse primers for TCR Jbeta segments was used. The CDR3 region of rearranged TCR beta genes was amplified from genomic DNA by a multiplex PCR assay. The amplified TCR beta libraries were sequenced on the Illumina HiSeq System as 87-base-pair reads. The study's processing was this. In a later analysis, some 80 million unique TCR beta chains were counted across the 500 to 850 repertoires, and roughly 11 million of these chains were shared by at least two donors. Raw reads were error-corrected and collapsed into unique sequences by a nearest-neighbor algorithm in which closely related sequences were merged to remove PCR and sequencing errors. To assign V, D and J gene segments, CDR3 sequences were aligned to IMGT reference sequences. For a sequence to be retained, at least a six-nucleotide match to both a V gene segment and a J gene segment was required. A rearrangement was called productive if the CDR3 had no stop codons and remained in frame with V and J, and every other rearrangement was called non-productive. CDR3 was defined by IMGT convention, running from the second conserved V-encoded cysteine to the conserved J-encoded phenylalanine. In an earlier analysis of more than 550 of the donors, sequences lacking an unambiguous match to a single V gene segment were excluded. In an earlier analysis of approximately 560 of the donors, a V segment was called functional when productive rearrangements were above 56.7%, and segregating when the standard deviation between donors exceeded 5%. A statistical classification framework was developed to diagnose cytomegalovirus status using the catalog of TCR beta chain sequences. A later analysis assigned V and J genes by comparing TCR nucleotide sequences with IMGT/GENE-DB human TR gene sequences. Using the TCRdist pipeline, a later analysis assigned CDR3 sequences along with most-parsimonious VDJ recombination scenarios. In a later analysis, each TCR beta chain was defined by its CDR3 amino acid sequence together with its V-gene family, and reads lacking a unique V-gene family were excluded. As a way to deal with suspected cross-contamination and a sequencing artifact, a later analysis dropped under 600 nucleotide sequences that were highly shared and had low generation probability. A later analysis calculated a clonal expansion index for each public chain from normalized within-repertoire ranks of inferred template counts. In a later analysis, generation probabilities were computed using a VDJ recombination model fitted to out-of-frame rearrangements, and the results were checked against IGoR. In a later analysis, hypergeometric tests were used to score TCR-TCR, TCR-HLA and TCR-CMV co-occurrence, with a repertoire-size bias correction applied to TCR pairs. In a later analysis, false discovery rates were estimated by permuting HLA or CMV assignments 20 times. In a later analysis, co-occurring TCRs were grouped using DBSCAN, with TCRdist sequence similarity added in when clustering inside HLA-allele-positive subsets. Repertoires with fewer than 30,000 or more than 120,000 public chains were left out of co-occurrence clustering, as were five repertoires with anomalous nucleotide sharing. Drawn from immuneACCESS, this table holds only the in-frame rearrangements with V and J called that TCRdb kept. Clones are partly lost; checked studies trace under half to an unresolved V gene and leave the rest unexplained. V and J calls and clone size come straight from that table; D and trimming were deduced from the DNA. The sample yields some 96,000 clones; 76% were counted once. Clones ranked in the top ten supply 15% to 20% of the sample.

The cohort was made up of about 670 healthy bone marrow donors. At the time of sampling, all cohort members were nominally healthy, though unrecorded immune exposures were likely present. The donor tested CMV seropositive and was one of the 289 seropositive cohort members. A peripheral blood sample was provided by each donor, and peripheral blood mononuclear cells were used for TCR beta sequencing. The Qiagen DNeasy Blood Extraction Kit was used to extract genomic DNA from the blood cell samples. What the work shows at the level of the full study, not this receptor alone: A later analysis found that HLA-associated TCR beta chains were more clonally expanded and had lower generation probabilities than equally common non-associated chains. A later analysis associated approximately 17,000 TCR beta sequences with specific HLA alleles at a false discovery rate of 0.05. Strong co-occurrence of HLA alleles, especially DR and DQ, made assigning TCR associations to individual alleles difficult. Some IMGT-functional V segments, including TRBV6-2 and TRBV6-3, could not be distinguished by the 87-base-pair reads and were therefore excluded. A few of the identified cytomegalovirus-associated TCR beta chains were confirmed in vitro to be specific for cytomegalovirus antigens. The classifier was reported to diagnose cytomegalovirus status with high specificity and sensitivity in both the original and validation cohorts. The only immune exposure information available for the cohort was CMV serostatus. In an earlier analysis of about 600 of the donors, most TCR beta V segments appeared in productive rearrangements about 87% or about 30% of the time, broadly matching IMGT annotations. The study listed 164 TCR beta chains as associated with cytomegalovirus. A further reported finding was that TCR beta sequences accurately predicted the HLA-A and HLA-B alleles for most subjects in the first cohort. The presence/absence analyses assumed that sequencing depth was roughly uniform across donors, and that assumption may not be true. An association between a missense DCLRE1C variant and V-gene and J-gene trimming of TCR beta chains was found in a later genetic analysis and replicated in an independent cohort. It was suggested by the authors that the approach could potentially be generalized to other disease states and immunological phenotypes. A cluster of highly shared sequence variants was judged likely to represent a technical artifact of the sequencing pipeline. In a later analysis, several top co-occurrence clusters were reported to appear linked to parvovirus B19, influenza, CMV and Epstein-Barr virus. This cohort had only TCR beta chains sequenced, and the lack of alpha or paired-chain data limited which features could be detected. The earlier analysis of nearly 600 of the donors excluded 15 to 20 rarely observed V segments, including chromosome 9 orphons, because counts were too low. Across donors, most TCR sequences were observed very rarely, whereas some public TCRs were present in many individuals. Because some donors lacked HLA typing at each locus, the association tests relied only on the typed subset. According to a later analysis, TCR association rates differed among HLA loci, with DRB1 alleles showing the most associated TCRs and HLA-C alleles showing the fewest. According to a later genetic analysis, donors in an Asian-associated ancestry cluster had fewer N-insertions in productive TCRs than the approximately 670-donor mean. Linkage disequilibrium might explain the correlated functional status among segregating V segments, but an unknown experimental factor could not be excluded. Most CMV-associated TCR beta chains appeared to be HLA-restricted in a later analysis, and the HLA associations seemed to be driven largely by CMV exposure.

The material sequenced was PBMCs. The source of this sequence is a woman in her sixties in good health and CMV-seropositive. Recombination connected TRBV27 to TRBJ2-1; a stretch of 12 junction bases matches TRBD2. CDR3 sequence: CASSLRGLAGNNEQFF. The nucleotides are TGTGCCAGCAGTCTACGAGGACTAGCGGGAAACAATGAGCAGTTCTTC.